This passage covers 16 T cell receptor beta chains from one sample sequenced in a study of blood T cells in healthy people across ages. Next came a second PCR, run for roughly 7 to 12 cycles, which used a sample-barcoded 5' primer along with a J-beta primer mix. TCRdb reprocessed the 5' RACE reads with MiXCR, giving one entry per CDR3 protein. This sample has about 900,000 distinct CDR3 sequences, with under 80% found just once. Input material: blood. The receptor source for this set is a man aged 25 to 45 in good health.

The chain has TRBV9 and TRBJ2-5; 9 nucleotides match TRBD2. The CDR3 spans 16 residues. V shed 0 bases and J 1 base; nucleotides not matched to a gene: 4. CDR1 is SGDLS, CDR2 YYNGEE, per germline. This CDR3 is CASSVEISGGQETQYF. The CDR3 DNA follows: TGTGCCAGCAGCGTAGAGATTAGCGGGGGCCAAGAGACCCAGTACTTC.

This chain links TRBV9 with TRBJ2-3; D gene uncertain. The ends were cut back, 3 bases at V and 0 bases at J, with 5 bases in the middle. This CDR3 contains 13 residues. Germline loops: CDR1 SGDLS, CDR2 YYNGEE. Here the CDR3 reads CASSGNSTDTQYF. Written as DNA, the CDR3 is TGTGCCAGCAGCGGGAATAGCACAGATACGCAGTATTTT.

This chain connects TRBV7-2 to TRBJ1-1; D might be TRBD1 (5 bases). Looked up from germline, CDR1 is SGHTA and CDR2 is FQGNSA. V was clipped by 0 bases and J by 4 bases, with 12 bases between them. The CDR3 is 15 residues long. The CDR3 sequence is CASSLALQGATEAFF. The CDR3 nucleotides read TGTGCCAGCAGCTTAGCGCTTCAGGGAGCCACTGAAGCTTTCTTT. Using reference TRBV7-2 and TRBJ1-1 for the parts outside the CDR3, the full variable domain is GAGVSQSPSNKVTEKGKDVELRCDPISGHTALYWYRQSLGQGLEFLIYFQGNSAPDKSGLPSDRFSAERTGGSVSTLTIQRTQQEDSAVYLCASSLALQGATEAFFGQGTRLTVV.

The chain has TRBV4-3 and TRBJ1-4; D unresolved. The CDR3 length is 16 residues. Germline V gene data show CDR1 as LGHNA and CDR2 as YSLEER. Trimming pared 1 base from V and 3 bases from J, leaving 12 bases between. DNA for the CDR3: TGCGCCAGCAGCCAAGGCCCATCACTAGCTAATGAAAAACTGTTTTTT. It is translated as CASSQGPSLANEKLFF.

This clonotype was found a few times. This chain links TRBV29-1 with TRBJ2-2, with TRBD1 as a possible D gene (5 bases). Per germline, CDR1 SQVTM and CDR2 ANQGSEA. The ends were cut back, 6 bases at V and 3 bases at J, with 20 bases in the middle. The CDR3 length is 16 residues. CDR3 nucleotides: TGCAGCGTAGGGGCCCTCTCCGCAGGGTACACCGGGGAGCTGTTTTTT. This translates into CSVGALSAGYTGELFF.

On this clonotype itself: The germline gene is not matched at one end of the junction; a read error may be the cause. As DNA, the CDR3 is TGTGCCAGCAGCCAGCTTCGGCCGGGACTAGTTTCCTACAATGAGCAGGTCTTC. It specifies CASSQLRPGLVSYNEQVF. J is TRBJ2-1 and V is TRBV4-2, with 8 bases that match TRBD2. The CDR3 runs to 18 residues. Germline V CDR1 and CDR2: LGHNA, YNFKEQ.

J is TRBJ2-2 and V is TRBV6-5; 8 bases are a match to TRBD2. The CDR3 is made up of 16 amino acids. V shed 2 bases and J 4 bases; nucleotides not matched to a gene: 6. Per the germline V gene, CDR1 is MNHEY and CDR2 is SVGAGI. CDR3 coding DNA: TGTGCCAGCAGTTACATCTCCGGGACTAGCACCGGGGAGCTGTTTTTT. This codes for CASSYISGTSTGELFF.

This clonotype was seen more than once but under ten times. The rearrangement joins TRBV7-9 to TRBJ2-7, with 7 bases aligning to TRBD2. J lost 6 bases, V lost 5 bases, and 16 bases had no gene match. The CDR3 totals 16 residues. Germline V lookup: CDR1 SEHNR, CDR2 FQNEAQ (reference sequence). This chain's CDR3 is CASSHPPAGFHGEQYF. CDR3 sequence (DNA): TGTGCCAGCAGCCACCCCCCAGCGGGGTTTCATGGCGAGCAGTACTTC.

The V call is TRBV5-1, the J call TRBJ1-1, with a possible D match to TRBD1 (5 bases). V was cut by 1 base and J by 3 bases, with 13 bases left in between. The CDR3 runs 15 residues. CDR1 is SGHRS, CDR2 YFSETQ, per germline. CDR3 in DNA: TGCGCCAGCAGCTTGCAGGGTTCCCGGGACACTGAAGCTTTCTTT. Translating gives CASSLQGSRDTEAFF.

The gene calls are TRBV7-8 and TRBJ2-5, with D perhaps TRBD2 (5 bases). Germline CDR1 is SGHVS and CDR2 is FQNEAQ. This CDR3 comprises 15 residues. Between the trimmed V and J ends, which lost 1 base and 1 base, there was a span of 10 bases. The CDR3 DNA reads TGTGCCAGCAGCTTAGAGGCTAGCCCCCAAGAGACCCAGTACTTC. Its protein product is CASSLEASPQETQYF.

The V and J genes are TRBV6-1 and TRBJ1-5; D perhaps matches TRBD1 (6 bases). Germline V gives CDR1 MNHNS, CDR2 SASEGT. Between the trimmed V and J ends, which lost 8 bases and 9 bases, there was a span of 29 bases. The CDR3 is 17 residues long. The CDR3 DNA reads as TGTGCCAGCGCTGGGGGGGCAGGACATCTTGGATTGGGGCCCCAGCATTTT. Its protein product is CASAGGAGHLGLGPQHF.

This clonotype was picked up one time. V gene TRBV20-1 combines with J gene TRBJ2-2, with 8 bases that match TRBD2. With 6 bases clipped from V and 0 bases from J, the junction kept 6 bases outside the gene matches. The CDR3 consists of 15 residues. CDR1 and CDR2 (germline): DFQATT, SNEGSKA (reference sequence). The CDR3 region has the DNA TGCAGTGCACCAATAGCGGGGACGAACACCGGGGAGCTGTTTTTT. Protein sequence: CSAPIAGTNTGELFF.

This chain joins TRBV7-9 and TRBJ2-1; 9 bases are a match to TRBD1. This CDR3 is built from 15 residues. The junction had 8 bases not matched to a gene; V was cut back by 8 bases and J by 3 bases. Germline CDR1 and CDR2: SEHNR and FQNEAQ (reference sequence). The CDR3 DNA sequence: TGTGCCAGCTGCCTAAGGACAGGGGTCTACAATGAGCAGTTCTTC. Its protein product is CASCLRTGVYNEQFF.

This chain uses TRBV7-2 with TRBJ2-7; D is undetermined. CDR3 length: 15 residues. The germline V gene encodes CDR1 SGHTA and CDR2 FQGNSA. V was trimmed by 1 base and J by 2 bases, leaving 12 bases between them. The CDR3 protein is CASSLVFAYTYEQYF. In DNA form, the CDR3 reads TGTGCCAGCAGCTTAGTGTTCGCTTATACCTACGAGCAGTACTTC. Looking up the rest from reference TRBV7-2 and TRBJ2-7 gives the full variable domain: GAGVSQSPSNKVTEKGKDVELRCDPISGHTALYWYRQSLGQGLEFLIYFQGNSAPDKSGLPSDRFSAERTGGSVSTLTIQRTQQEDSAVYLCASSLVFAYTYEQYFGPGTRLTVT.

This rearrangement joins TRBV20-1 to TRBJ2-4; 11 nucleotides match TRBD1. The J call may not be correct, given that the DNA end is closer to TRBJ2-7. There are 13 residues in the CDR3. CDR1 and CDR2 from the germline V gene are DFQATT and SNEGSKA (reference sequence). The CDR3 DNA sequence: TGCAGTCCGGCGGGACAGGGGGTATACGAGCAGTACTTC. This sequence encodes CSPAGQGVYEQYF.

The V gene is TRBV6-5, the J gene TRBJ1-4; D ambiguous. V gave up 0 bases and J gave up 5 bases, with 10 bases separating them. This CDR3 is built from 15 residues. Germline V lookup: CDR1 MNHEY, CDR2 SVGAGI. CDR3 in amino acids: CASSYSSQLNEKLFF. CDR3 nucleotides: TGTGCCAGCAGTTACTCGAGTCAGTTAAATGAAAAACTGTTTTTT.